This TCR beta chain was sequenced in a study of shared clonotypes between healthy human individuals. Study-level information: Those who served as donors were a couple of women and a few men between the ages of 18 and 49. For every donor, three CD4 naive, three CD4 memory, two CD8 naive and one CD8 memory plates were used.

Several immunoSEQ plates received, in even portions, the genomic DNA of each subset. Assay used: immunoSEQ multiplex PCR; TCRdb lists only in-frame clones, some missing. The table includes more than 2 million clones, roughly 94% detected once. The CDR3 loop spans 17 amino acids. Trimming left V 2 bases short and J 7 bases short, with 21 bases between. Germline values: CDR1 SGHTA, CDR2 FQGNSA. Naive CD8 cells comprised CD45RO-negative, CCR7-positively selected cells, excluding terminally differentiated effector memory CD45RA+ cells. The donors were all Caucasian adults (living in Nashville, Tennessee).

The sequence came from a young man in good health. Sequenced input: naive CD8+ T cells sorted from blood. This rearrangement joins TRBV7-2 to TRBJ1-5; D remains ambiguous. As DNA, the CDR3 is TGTGCCAGCAGCTTAAGAGGGAGGGTTGGGGTAGAGCAGCCCCAGCATTTT. Its protein product is CASSLRGRVGVEQPQHF.